The present TCR beta chain was sequenced within a study of neurological immune-mediated disorders. TCRdb itself ran the 5' RACE reads through MiXCR, one entry per CDR3 protein. The sample carries fewer than 20,000 distinct CDR3 sequences, roughly 3.2% recorded once. This clonotype occurred many times. The specimen was CD8+ T cells from blood. This TCR was sampled from a woman in her 40s in good health.

DNA of the CDR3: TGTGCCAGCTATGGCGGCATCGACCCCTACAATGAGCAGTTCTTC. Amino acids: CASYGGIDPYNEQFF. The chain carries TRBV28 and TRBJ2-1; D remains ambiguous. Germline V CDR1 and CDR2: MDHEN, SYDVKM. V lost 8 bases, J lost 2 bases, and 16 bases lay in between. The CDR3 spans 15 residues.